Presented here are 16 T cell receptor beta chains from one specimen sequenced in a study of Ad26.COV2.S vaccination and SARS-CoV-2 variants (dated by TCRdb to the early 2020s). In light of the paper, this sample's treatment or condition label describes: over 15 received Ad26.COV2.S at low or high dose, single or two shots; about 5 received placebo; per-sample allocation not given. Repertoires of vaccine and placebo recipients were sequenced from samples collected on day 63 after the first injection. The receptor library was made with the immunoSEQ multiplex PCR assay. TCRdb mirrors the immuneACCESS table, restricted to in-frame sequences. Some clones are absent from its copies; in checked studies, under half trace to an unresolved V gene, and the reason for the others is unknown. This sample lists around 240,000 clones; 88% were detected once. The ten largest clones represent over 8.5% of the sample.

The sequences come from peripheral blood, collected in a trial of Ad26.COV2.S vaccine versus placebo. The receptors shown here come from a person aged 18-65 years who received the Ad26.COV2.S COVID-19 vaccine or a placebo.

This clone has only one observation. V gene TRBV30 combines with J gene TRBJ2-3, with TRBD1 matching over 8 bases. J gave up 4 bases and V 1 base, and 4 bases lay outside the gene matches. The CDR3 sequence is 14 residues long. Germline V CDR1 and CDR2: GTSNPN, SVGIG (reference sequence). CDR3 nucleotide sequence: TGTGCCTGGAGTGCAGGGGGCACGTCAGATACGCAGTATTTT. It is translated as CAWSAGGTSDTQYF.

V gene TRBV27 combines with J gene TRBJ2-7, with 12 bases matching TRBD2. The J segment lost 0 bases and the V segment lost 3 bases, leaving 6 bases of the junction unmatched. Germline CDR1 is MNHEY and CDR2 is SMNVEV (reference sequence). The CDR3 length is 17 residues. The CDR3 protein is CASSFGLAGSSSYEQYF. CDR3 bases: TGTGCCAGCAGTTTCGGACTAGCGGGGTCTAGCTCCTACGAGCAGTACTTC.

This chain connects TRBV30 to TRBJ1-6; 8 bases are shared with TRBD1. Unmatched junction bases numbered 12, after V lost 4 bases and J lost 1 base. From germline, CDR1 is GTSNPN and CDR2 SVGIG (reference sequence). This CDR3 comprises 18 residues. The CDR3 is CAWKLTTGGGSYNSPLHF. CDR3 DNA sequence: TGTGCCTGGAAACTCACTACAGGGGGGGGATCCTATAATTCACCCCTCCACTTT. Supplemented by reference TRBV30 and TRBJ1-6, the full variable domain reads SQTIHQWPATLVQPVGSPLSLECTVEGTSNPNLYWYRQAAGRGLQLLFYSVGIGQISSEVPQNLSASRPQDRQFILSSKKLLLSDSGFYLCAWKLTTGGGSYNSPLHFGNGTRLTVT.

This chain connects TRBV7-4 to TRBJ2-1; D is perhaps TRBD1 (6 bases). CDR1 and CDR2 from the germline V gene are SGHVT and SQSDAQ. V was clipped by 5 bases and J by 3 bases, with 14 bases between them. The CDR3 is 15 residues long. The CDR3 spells CASSPSGAHYNEQFF. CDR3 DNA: TGTGCCAGCAGCCCGTCAGGGGCGCACTACAATGAGCAGTTCTTC.

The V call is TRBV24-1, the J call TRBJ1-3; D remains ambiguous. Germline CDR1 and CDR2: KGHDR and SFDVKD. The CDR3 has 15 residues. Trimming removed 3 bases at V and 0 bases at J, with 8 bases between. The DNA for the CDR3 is TGTGCCACCAGTGATCCCGGCTACTCTGGAAACACCATATATTTT. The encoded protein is CATSDPGYSGNTIYF.

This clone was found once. CDR3 sequence reads: CASSTGLSFYNEQFF. The CDR3 bases are TGTGCCAGCAGCACGGGACTATCTTTTTACAATGAGCAGTTCTTC. The rearrangement uses TRBV7-2 and TRBJ2-1; TRBD2 aligns across 7 bases. With 5 bases clipped from V and 4 bases from J, the junction kept 8 bases outside the gene matches. This CDR3 comprises 15 residues. In germline, CDR1 is SGHTA, CDR2 FQGNSA.

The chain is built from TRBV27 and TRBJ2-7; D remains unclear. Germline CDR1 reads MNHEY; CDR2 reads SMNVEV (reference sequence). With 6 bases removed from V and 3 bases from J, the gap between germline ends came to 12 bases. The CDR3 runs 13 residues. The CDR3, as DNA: TGTGCCAGCAGCCTCATCCCGAACTACGAGCAGTACTTC. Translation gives CASSLIPNYEQYF.

The CDR3 spells CATKEGGNSNQPQHF. The CDR3, as DNA: TGTGCCACCAAAGAGGGAGGGAATAGCAATCAGCCCCAGCATTTT. V and J are TRBV15 and TRBJ1-5; D gene ambiguous. CDR1 is LNHNV and CDR2 is YYDKDF in the germline V gene (reference sequence). The CDR3 covers 15 residues. V lost 7 bases and J 0 bases, leaving 13 bases between the germline ends.

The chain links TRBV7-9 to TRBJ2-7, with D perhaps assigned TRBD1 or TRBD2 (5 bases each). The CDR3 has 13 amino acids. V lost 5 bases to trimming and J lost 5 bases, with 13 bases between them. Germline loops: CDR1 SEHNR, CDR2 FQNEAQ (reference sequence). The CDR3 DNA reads TGTGCCAGCAGCGCAGGACTCAGGGACGAGCAGTACTTC. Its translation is CASSAGLRDEQYF.

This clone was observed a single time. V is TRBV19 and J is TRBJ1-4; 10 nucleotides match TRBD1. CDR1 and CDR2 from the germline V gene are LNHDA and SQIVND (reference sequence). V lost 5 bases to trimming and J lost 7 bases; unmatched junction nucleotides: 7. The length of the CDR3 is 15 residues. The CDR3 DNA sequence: TGTGCCAGTAGTGCCCGGACAGGGGGGAGTGAAAAACTGTTTTTT. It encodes CASSARTGGSEKLFF.

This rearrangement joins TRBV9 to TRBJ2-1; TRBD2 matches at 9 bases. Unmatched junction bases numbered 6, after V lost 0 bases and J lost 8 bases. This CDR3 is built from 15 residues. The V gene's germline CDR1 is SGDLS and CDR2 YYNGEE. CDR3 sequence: CASSVALAGLHEQFF. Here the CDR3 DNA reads TGTGCCAGCAGCGTAGCACTAGCGGGTCTTCATGAGCAGTTCTTC. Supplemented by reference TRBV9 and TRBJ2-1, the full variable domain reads DSGVTQTPKHLITATGQRVTLRCSPRSGDLSVYWYQQSLDQGLQFLIQYYNGEERAKGNILERFSAQQFPDLHSELNLSSLELGDSALYFCASSVALAGLHEQFFGPGTRLTVL.

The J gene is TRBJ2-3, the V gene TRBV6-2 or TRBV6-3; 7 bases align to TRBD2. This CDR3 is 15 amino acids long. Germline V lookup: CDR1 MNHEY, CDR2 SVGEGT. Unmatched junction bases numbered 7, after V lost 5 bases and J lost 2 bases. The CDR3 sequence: CASSTHSGPTDTQYF. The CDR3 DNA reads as TGTGCCAGCAGTACCCATAGCGGGCCCACAGATACGCAGTATTTT.

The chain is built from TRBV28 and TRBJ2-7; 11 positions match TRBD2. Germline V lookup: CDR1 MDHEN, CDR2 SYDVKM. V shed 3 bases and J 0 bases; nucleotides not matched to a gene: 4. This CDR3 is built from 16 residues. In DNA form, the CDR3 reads TGTGCCAGCAGTTTTGGAACTAGCGGGAGCTCCTACGAGCAGTACTTC. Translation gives CASSFGTSGSSYEQYF.

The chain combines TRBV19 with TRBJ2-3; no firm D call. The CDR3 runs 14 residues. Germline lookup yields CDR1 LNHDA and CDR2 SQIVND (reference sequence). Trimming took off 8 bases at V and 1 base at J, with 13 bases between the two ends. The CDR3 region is CASGLSLGTDTQYF. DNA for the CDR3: TGTGCCAGTGGGTTATCCCTTGGCACAGATACGCAGTATTTT.

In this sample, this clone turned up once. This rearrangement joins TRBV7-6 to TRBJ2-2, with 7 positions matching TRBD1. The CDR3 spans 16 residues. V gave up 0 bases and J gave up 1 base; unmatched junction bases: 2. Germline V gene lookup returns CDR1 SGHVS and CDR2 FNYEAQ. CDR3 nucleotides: TGTGCCAGCAGCTTAGCACAGGGGCTGAACACCGGGGAGCTGTTTTTT. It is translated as CASSLAQGLNTGELFF.

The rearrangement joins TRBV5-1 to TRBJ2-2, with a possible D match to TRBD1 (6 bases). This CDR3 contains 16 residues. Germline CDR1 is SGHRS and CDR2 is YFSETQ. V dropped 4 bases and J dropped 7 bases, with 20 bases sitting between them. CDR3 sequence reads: CASSRNRDIRIGELFF. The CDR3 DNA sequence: TGCGCCAGCAGCCGGAACCGGGACATTCGAATCGGGGAGCTGTTTTTT.